The 11 T cell receptor beta chains listed next were all sequenced from one sample in a study of response to subunit inactivated influenza vaccine listed by TCRdb under 2018. The protocol used for the library was RT-PCR. Sequenced on an Illumina HiSeq 2500. TCRdb reprocessing: public reads trimmed at Q25 with fastp, clones called with MiXCR, in-frame beta chains kept. Entries that share a CDR3 protein sequence are merged under the most common genes and DNA. Across this sample there are over 800,000 distinct CDR3 sequences, with 21% seen only once. Jointly, the top ten make up 10% to 13% of the sample. The sequences come from PBMCs from blood, collected around 5 days after vaccination. The receptors derive from a man aged 45-60 years who received an inactivated influenza vaccine. Donor details come from another sample of the same person, matched by shared clones.

There are a few counts of this clonotype. The chain has TRBV5-1 and TRBJ2-3; 9 positions agree with TRBD1. CDR3 size: 14 residues. The V segment lost 6 bases and the J segment 4 bases; nucleotides outside the gene matches: 6. Germline V gene data show CDR1 as SGHRS and CDR2 as YFSETQ. CDR3 nucleotide sequence: TGCGCCAGCACACGGACAGGGGAGCCAGATACGCAGTATTTT. Protein: CASTRTGEPDTQYF.

This clonotype was picked up a small number of times. The chain links TRBV20-1 to TRBJ2-5; 10 positions agree with TRBD1. V shed 4 bases and J 7 bases; nucleotides not matched to a gene: 6. This CDR3 is built from 13 residues. Germline values: CDR1 DFQATT, CDR2 SNEGSKA (reference sequence). CDR3 residues: CSAKGQGPGTQYF. In DNA form, the CDR3 reads TGCAGTGCTAAGGGACAGGGGCCGGGGACCCAGTACTTC.

The chain combines TRBV20-1 with TRBJ2-5; D is perhaps TRBD2 (5 bases). Trimming removed 3 bases from V and 2 bases from J, with 16 bases in between. This CDR3 contains 15 residues. CDR1 and CDR2 (germline): DFQATT, SNEGSKA (reference sequence). The CDR3 DNA is TGCAGTGCTAGGCGGGCAGACGGCCAGCAAGAGACCCAGTACTTC. Encoded protein: CSARRADGQQETQYF.

This clonotype was seen repeatedly, ten times or more. The chain links TRBV12-3 or TRBV12-4 to TRBJ2-7, with D hard to call. Trimming shortened V by 3 bases and J by 5 bases, and 20 bases separated the two germline ends. The length of the CDR3 is 16 residues. The CDR3 DNA reads TGTGCCAGCAGTTTTAGACGCTCTAAGTTATTTAACGAGCAGTACTTC. Residues: CASSFRRSKLFNEQYF.

V is TRBV5-4 and J is TRBJ2-1, with 7 positions matching TRBD2. The CDR3 extends over 15 amino acids. Germline assignment: CDR1 SGHNT and CDR2 YYREEE (reference sequence). J was trimmed by 3 bases and V by 4 bases; bases with no gene match: 7. Here the CDR3 DNA reads TGTGCCAGCAGCCACGAGCAGCGGGACTACAATGAGCAGTTCTTC. Amino acid sequence: CASSHEQRDYNEQFF.

The J gene is TRBJ2-7, the V gene TRBV15, with 8 bases fitting TRBD1. This CDR3 comprises 14 residues. V trimming: 5 bases; J trimming: 3 bases; junction bases outside the gene matches: 6. CDR1 and CDR2 from the germline V gene are LNHNV and YYDKDF (reference sequence). CDR3 coding DNA: TGTGCCACCAGCCGCGACAGGGGCCTCTACGAGCAGTACTTC. Residues: CATSRDRGLYEQYF.

This clonotype showed up many times. The chain joins TRBV12-3 or TRBV12-4 to TRBJ2-7, with D maybe TRBD2 (5 bases). The CDR3 length is 16 residues. V dropped 6 bases and J dropped 7 bases, with 25 bases sitting between them. The CDR3: CASSLGPGLASLEQYF. CDR3 DNA: TGTGCCAGCAGCCTAGGGCCGGGATTAGCGTCTTTGGAGCAGTACTTC.

J is TRBJ2-4 and V is TRBV7-2; D may be TRBD1 (6 bases). The CDR3 runs 13 residues. V gave up 1 base and J gave up 7 bases, with 8 bases separating them. Germline V lookup: CDR1 SGHTA, CDR2 FQGNSA. The DNA for the CDR3 is TGTGCCAGCAGCTTAGTACAGGGTAACATTCAGTACTTC. Translated: CASSLVQGNIQYF.

This clonotype was found a few times. The chain uses TRBV6-2 or TRBV6-3 and TRBJ2-1; 7 nucleotides align to TRBD2. Per the germline V gene, CDR1 is MNHEY and CDR2 is SVGEGT. The CDR3 loop spans 13 amino acids. After removal of 4 bases from V and 8 bases from J, the junction contained 5 bases not matched to a gene. In DNA, the CDR3 is TGTGCCAGCAGTTCCGGGACTACGTATGAGCAGTTCTTC. Protein sequence: CASSSGTTYEQFF.

This clonotype was observed a few times. The chain is built from TRBV7-2 and TRBJ2-5; 7 bases align to TRBD2. V shed 2 bases, J shed 5 bases, and the junction held 8 bases outside the gene matches. There are 15 residues in the CDR3. From germline, CDR1 is SGHTA and CDR2 FQGNSA. The CDR3 here is CASSLNAGAPETQYF. CDR3 DNA sequence: TGTGCCAGCAGCTTAAACGCGGGAGCCCCCGAGACCCAGTACTTC.

This clonotype was counted at least ten times. The chain joins TRBV7-9 to TRBJ1-6; D not resolved. Trimming removed 3 bases from V and 3 bases from J, with 6 bases in between. The CDR3 has 14 amino acids. Germline V gives CDR1 SEHNR, CDR2 FQNEAQ (reference sequence). As DNA, the CDR3 is TGTGCCAGCAGCTTGGGCAACTATAATTCACCCCTCCACTTT. Translated: CASSLGNYNSPLHF.